These 25 T cell receptor beta chains originate from one sample sequenced in a study of control samples from healthy donors and cancer patients. Data came from immunoSEQ multiplex PCR; TCRdb stores just in-frame clones and leaves some out. The top ten hold approximately 7.6% of the sample, which has about 100,000 clones, over 90% seen once. Sequenced sample: blood. The source is a man between 18 and 29 years old in good health.

The chain recombines TRBV30 with TRBJ1-4; D uncertain. CDR3 length: 11 amino acids. Germline-derived CDR1 and CDR2 are GTSNPN and SVGIG (reference sequence). Trimming removed 0 bases at V and 8 bases at J, with 4 bases between. CDR3 nucleotides: TGTGCCTGGAGTGTAGGGGAAAAACTGTTTTTT. Its translation is CAWSVGEKLFF.

The chain has TRBV9 and TRBJ2-2; perhaps D is TRBD1 or TRBD2 (6 bases each). In germline, CDR1 is SGDLS, CDR2 YYNGEE. CDR3 length: 16 residues. With 3 bases removed from V and 5 bases from J, the gap between germline ends came to 17 bases. In nucleotides, the CDR3 is TGTGCCAGCAGCGAGACCTCGGGGGCGTGGACCGGGGAGCTGTTTTTT. Translated, it gives CASSETSGAWTGELFF.

The V gene is TRBV11-3, the J gene TRBJ2-5, with 13 bases identical to TRBD2. CDR3 length: 17 residues. Germline V gene data show CDR1 as SGHNT and CDR2 as YENEEA. Trimming removed 2 bases from V and 2 bases from J; junction bases left unmatched: 5. The CDR3 region has the DNA TGTGCCAGCAGCTTAACTAGCGGGGGGGCCGGGCAAGAGACCCAGTACTTC. This gives the protein CASSLTSGGAGQETQYF.

This chain joins TRBV19 and TRBJ2-7; unclear D gene. Per germline, CDR1 LNHDA and CDR2 SQIVND (reference sequence). V gave up 3 bases and J gave up 2 bases, with 14 bases separating them. The CDR3 spans 15 residues. The CDR3 loop reads CASSINPGNTYEQYF. The CDR3 DNA reads TGTGCCAGTAGTATTAACCCAGGCAATACCTACGAGCAGTACTTC.

The rearrangement links TRBV6-5 to TRBJ1-5; no firm D call. The V gene's germline CDR1 is MNHEY and CDR2 SVGAGI. The V end was cut by 5 bases, the J end by 0 bases, with 8 bases between. CDR3 length equals 14 residues. The CDR3 nucleotides are TGTGCCAGCAGTCGACAAGGTAGCAATCAGCCCCAGCATTTT. It is translated as CASSRQGSNQPQHF.

In DNA form, the CDR3 reads TGTGCCAGCAGTTACTCCTTTACAGCCTCTGGAAACACCATATATTTT. It translates to CASSYSFTASGNTIYF. V and J are TRBV6-6 and TRBJ1-3; no firm D call. The CDR3 is 16 residues long. V was shortened by 0 bases and J by 0 bases, with 9 bases between the two germline ends. The V gene's germline CDR1 is MNHNY and CDR2 SVGAGI (reference sequence).

This sequence joins TRBV10-3 and TRBJ2-5; 10 bases are a match to TRBD1. The V gene end was trimmed by 5 bases and the J gene end by 5 bases; junction bases not matched to a gene: 2. This CDR3 contains 13 residues. Germline lookup yields CDR1 ENHRY and CDR2 SYGVKD. In nucleotides, the CDR3 is TGTGCCATCAGTCCGGGACAGGGGGAGACCCAGTACTTC. Protein: CAISPGQGETQYF.

The chain links TRBV27 to TRBJ2-1, with 8 positions matching TRBD1. The J segment lost 3 bases and the V segment lost 3 bases, leaving 4 bases of the junction unmatched. Germline-derived CDR1 and CDR2 are MNHEY and SMNVEV (reference sequence). This CDR3 contains 15 residues. For the CDR3, the DNA is TGTGCCAGCAGTTTCGGGACAGGAGGCTACAATGAGCAGTTCTTC. It codes for CASSFGTGGYNEQFF.

The chain carries TRBV7-9 and TRBJ1-6; weak D call: TRBD1 (5 bases). Germline V gives CDR1 SEHNR, CDR2 FQNEAQ (reference sequence). V was cut by 5 bases and J by 8 bases, with 16 bases left in between. The CDR3 has 15 amino acids. CDR3 coding DNA: TGTGCCAGCAGCCCGATGGACAAGGGAGATTCACCCCTCCACTTT. Its protein is CASSPMDKGDSPLHF.

V usage is TRBV14 and J usage is TRBJ2-7; D is uncertain. The CDR3 has 17 residues. The germline V gene encodes CDR1 SGHDN and CDR2 FVKESK. The V and J ends lost 0 bases and 2 bases respectively, with 17 bases between them. In nucleotides, the CDR3 is TGTGCCAGCAGCCAAGAAAGTGAGCAGTTTAGGGCCTACGAGCAGTACTTC. Translated, it gives CASSQESEQFRAYEQYF.

The V and J genes are TRBV7-2 and TRBJ1-1, with D uncertain. Germline V gives CDR1 SGHTA, CDR2 FQGNSA. The germline V and J ends were trimmed by 5 bases and 5 bases, with 15 bases remaining between them. CDR3 length equals 14 residues. The CDR3 is CASSGMEGGTEAFF. DNA for the CDR3: TGTGCCAGCAGCGGCATGGAGGGAGGAACTGAAGCTTTCTTT.

The chain joins TRBV27 to TRBJ1-2; tentatively, D is TRBD1 (5 bases). The V end lost 2 bases, the J end lost 0 bases, and 7 bases lay between the germline ends. The CDR3 totals 14 residues. Germline V gene sequence: CDR1 MNHEY, CDR2 SMNVEV (reference sequence). The CDR3 DNA follows: TGTGCCAGCAGTTTACAGGGTGCTAACTATGGCTACACCTTC. Translation: CASSLQGANYGYTF.

The chain employs TRBV4-1 and TRBJ1-6; D gene ambiguous. The V end lost 0 bases, the J end lost 8 bases, and 17 bases lay between the germline ends. The CDR3 has 17 residues. CDR1 is MGHRA, CDR2 YSYEKL, per germline. In nucleotides, the CDR3 is TGCGCCAGCAGCCAAGAAAGGGAGGCCTCCTTCGATTCACCCCTCCACTTT. Amino acids: CASSQEREASFDSPLHF.

This clone appeared a few times. The genes are TRBV9 and TRBJ2-5; unclear D gene. V was shortened by 2 bases and J by 9 bases, with 17 bases between the two germline ends. This CDR3 has 14 residues. Germline CDR1 SGDLS, CDR2 YYNGEE. CDR3 coding DNA: TGTGCCAGCAGCGTTAGCTCTAGAAGTGAGGCCCAGTACTTC. This codes for CASSVSSRSEAQYF. The full variable domain, rest sourced from reference TRBV9 and TRBJ2-5, is DSGVTQTPKHLITATGQRVTLRCSPRSGDLSVYWYQQSLDQGLQFLIQYYNGEERAKGNILERFSAQQFPDLHSELNLSSLELGDSALYFCASSVSSRSEAQYFGPGTRLLVL.

The chain combines TRBV15 with TRBJ1-5; no firm D call. The CDR3 contains 17 residues. CDR1 LNHNV and CDR2 YYDKDF come from the germline V gene (reference sequence). V lost 3 bases and J 0 bases, leaving 15 bases between the germline ends. The CDR3 region is CATSRDLGRSSNQPQHF. The CDR3 DNA sequence: TGTGCCACCAGCAGGGACCTCGGGAGGAGTAGCAATCAGCCCCAGCATTTT. The full variable domain, its missing parts supplied by reference TRBV15 and TRBJ1-5, is DAMVIQNPRYQVTQFGKPVTLSCSQTLNHNVMYWYQQKSSQAPKLLFHYYDKDFNNEADTPDNFQSRRPNTSFCFLDIRSPGLGDTAMYLCATSRDLGRSSNQPQHFGDGTRLSIL.

The rearrangement uses TRBV14 and TRBJ1-2; D might be TRBD1 (5 bases). Trimming pared 0 bases from V and 2 bases from J, leaving 7 bases between. Germline V gives CDR1 SGHDN, CDR2 FVKESK. There are 14 residues in the CDR3. The CDR3 spells CASSQEGRNYGYTF. Here the CDR3 DNA reads TGTGCCAGCAGCCAAGAGGGACGGAACTATGGCTACACCTTC.

The chain links TRBV27 to TRBJ1-1, with D possibly matching TRBD1 (5 bases). Trimming stripped 6 bases from V and 5 bases from J, with 19 bases between. Germline values: CDR1 MNHEY, CDR2 SMNVEV (reference sequence). The CDR3 is 15 residues long. The DNA for the CDR3 is TGTGCCAGCAGCCCCAGGGCCATGGGCCATACTGAAGCTTTCTTT. It yields the protein CASSPRAMGHTEAFF.

Details on this clone: At one of its ends the junction is not consistent with the germline gene, which may arise from a read error. The chain links TRBV30 to TRBJ2-1; D call uncertain. Germline V lookup: CDR1 GTSNPN, CDR2 SVGIG (reference sequence). This CDR3 region has 11 residues. The CDR3 coding sequence is TGTGCCTGGAGTACCTCTAAGTTAACCCTCTTC. Its translation: CAWSTSKLTLF. Looking up the rest from reference TRBV30 and TRBJ2-1 gives the full variable domain: SQTIHQWPATLVQPVGSPLSLECTVEGTSNPNLYWYRQAAGRGLQLLFYSVGIGQISSEVPQNLSASRPQDRQFILSSKKLLLSDSGFYLCAWSTSKLTLFGPGTRLTVL.

This sequence joins TRBV5-1 and TRBJ1-1; no definite D call. The ends were cut back, 7 bases at V and 0 bases at J, with 10 bases in the middle. This CDR3 is built from 13 residues. The V gene's germline CDR1 is SGHRS and CDR2 YFSETQ. CDR3 loop: CASSPGLNTEAFF. The CDR3 bases are TGCGCCAGCTCCCCGGGCCTGAACACTGAAGCTTTCTTT.

The gene calls are TRBV9 and TRBJ2-2; D is possibly TRBD1 or TRBD2 (6 bases each). V was clipped by 4 bases and J by 0 bases, with 16 bases between them. This CDR3 region has 17 residues. Germline V gene sequence: CDR1 SGDLS, CDR2 YYNGEE. CDR3 nucleotides: TGTGCCAGCAGCTCACCCGCTCGGGGGCCGAACACCGGGGAGCTGTTTTTT. The encoded protein is CASSSPARGPNTGELFF.

The chain is built from TRBV11-2 and TRBJ1-4; 11 nucleotides line up with TRBD1. J was trimmed by 7 bases and V by 1 base; bases with no gene match: 5. Germline V lookup: CDR1 SGHAT, CDR2 FQNNGV. This CDR3 region has 16 residues. The chain's CDR3 is CASSLGTGGVGEKLFF. Here the CDR3 DNA reads TGTGCCAGCAGCTTAGGGACAGGGGGCGTAGGTGAAAAACTGTTTTTT. Drawing the rest from reference TRBV11-2 and TRBJ1-4, the complete variable domain is EAGVAQSPRYKIIEKRQSVAFWCNPISGHATLYWYQQILGQGPKLLIQFQNNGVVDDSQLPKDRFSAERLKGVDSTLKIQPAKLEDSAVYLCASSLGTGGVGEKLFFGSGTQLSVL.

This chain uses TRBV7-8 with TRBJ2-7; D remains ambiguous. Germline V lookup: CDR1 SGHVS, CDR2 FQNEAQ. CDR3 length: 15 residues. Trimming pared 6 bases from V and 3 bases from J, leaving 18 bases between. The CDR3 is CASSPSPTWHYEQYF. For the CDR3, the DNA is TGTGCCAGCAGTCCTAGTCCTACTTGGCACTACGAGCAGTACTTC.

The genes are TRBV7-6 and TRBJ2-2, with 7 bases fitting TRBD1. Germline-derived CDR1 and CDR2 are SGHVS and FNYEAQ. The CDR3 covers 17 residues. Unmatched junction bases numbered 10, after V lost 4 bases and J lost 2 bases. The CDR3 is CASSSFRGQKNTGELFF. The CDR3 DNA reads as TGTGCCAGCAGCTCTTTCCGGGGACAGAAAAACACCGGGGAGCTGTTTTTT.

V gene TRBV4-3 combines with J gene TRBJ1-4; D is possibly TRBD1 (5 bases). The V gene's germline CDR1 is LGHNA and CDR2 YSLEER. V was shortened by 2 bases and J by 6 bases, with 13 bases between the two germline ends. CDR3 size: 15 residues. CDR3: CASSQSWGEDEKLFF. For the CDR3, the DNA is TGCGCCAGCAGCCAAAGTTGGGGGGAGGATGAAAAACTGTTTTTT.

The chain uses TRBV27 and TRBJ1-2, with D hard to call. From germline, CDR1 is MNHEY and CDR2 SMNVEV (reference sequence). Trimming took off 0 bases at V and 4 bases at J, with 15 bases between the two ends. The length of the CDR3 is 16 residues. CDR3 protein: CASSLSMSSIGYGYTF. CDR3 sequence (DNA): TGTGCCAGCAGTTTATCGATGAGTAGCATAGGCTATGGCTACACCTTC.